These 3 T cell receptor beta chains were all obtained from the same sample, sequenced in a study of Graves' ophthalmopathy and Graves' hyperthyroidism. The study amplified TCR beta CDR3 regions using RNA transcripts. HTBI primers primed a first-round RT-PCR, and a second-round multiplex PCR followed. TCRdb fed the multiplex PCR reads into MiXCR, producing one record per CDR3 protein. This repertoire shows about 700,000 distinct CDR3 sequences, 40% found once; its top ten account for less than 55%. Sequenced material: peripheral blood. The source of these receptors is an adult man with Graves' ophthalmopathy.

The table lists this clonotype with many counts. The CDR3 protein is CSVRLNNYGYTF. CDR3 DNA: TGCAGCGTCCGCTTAAATAACTATGGCTACACCTTC. The chain combines TRBV29-1 with TRBJ1-2; D is unresolved. The V gene's germline CDR1 is SQVTM and CDR2 ANQGSEA. Trimming cost V 6 bases and J 1 base, with 9 bases left between them. This CDR3 is 12 amino acids long.

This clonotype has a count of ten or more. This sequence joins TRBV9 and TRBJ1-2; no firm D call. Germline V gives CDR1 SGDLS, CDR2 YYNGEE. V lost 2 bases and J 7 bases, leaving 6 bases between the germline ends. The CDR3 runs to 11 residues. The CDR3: CASSVGFGYTF. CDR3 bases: TGTGCCAGCAGCGTCGGGTTTGGCTACACCTTC. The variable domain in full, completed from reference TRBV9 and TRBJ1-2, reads DSGVTQTPKHLITATGQRVTLRCSPRSGDLSVYWYQQSLDQGLQFLIQYYNGEERAKGNILERFSAQQFPDLHSELNLSSLELGDSALYFCASSVGFGYTFGSGTRLTVV.

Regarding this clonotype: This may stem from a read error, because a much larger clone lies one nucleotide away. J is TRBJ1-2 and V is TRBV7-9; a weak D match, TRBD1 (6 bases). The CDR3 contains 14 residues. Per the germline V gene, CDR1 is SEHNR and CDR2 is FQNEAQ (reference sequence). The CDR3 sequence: CAGSARTENYGYTF. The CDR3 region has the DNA TGTGCCGGCAGCGCACGGACAGAAAACTATGGCTACACCTTC.